This T cell receptor (beta chain) was obtained from a study of blood T cells in healthy people across ages. For the second PCR, which ran for about 7 to 11 cycles, a sample-barcoded 5' primer and a J-beta primer mix were used. TCRdb fed the 5' RACE reads into MiXCR, producing one record per CDR3 protein. The sample holds 1.5 million to 2 million distinct CDR3 sequences, 30% to 40% seen once. This TCR was sampled from a human donor in good health. The material sequenced was blood.

CDR3 residues: CASSQTGLAAYNEQFF. As DNA, the CDR3 is TGTGCCAGCAGTCAAACGGGACTAGCAGCCTACAATGAGCAGTTCTTC. The chain carries TRBV7-9 and TRBJ2-1, with 9 bases matching TRBD2. Unmatched junction bases numbered 8, after V lost 6 bases and J lost 2 bases. This CDR3 is 16 amino acids long. Germline V gene sequence: CDR1 SEHNR, CDR2 FQNEAQ (reference sequence).